This paragraph reports one T cell receptor beta chain. The sample belongs to a study of shared clonotypes between healthy human individuals. Sorted-subset replicate PCR reactions were performed with approximately 0.2 ug DNA, corresponding to roughly 30,000 T cell genomes. Clones were sequenced by immunoSEQ multiplex PCR, and TCRdb holds only the in-frame ones, with some missing. The repertoire holds some 1,400,000 clones, with approximately 97% as singletons. This CDR3 spans 14 amino acids. In germline, CDR1 is MDHEN, CDR2 SYDVKM. Trimming took off 5 bases at V and 3 bases at J, with 14 bases between the two ends. Everyone who donated was a Caucasian adult who lived in Nashville, Tennessee.

The chain combines TRBV28 with TRBJ2-7; weak D call: TRBD2 (5 bases). This TCR came from a man under 40 in good health. The material sequenced was naive CD4+ T cells sorted from blood. Subset in this sample: CD45RA+ positively selected. The CDR3 DNA is TGTGCCAGCAGTCCCCCGGGGATGGACTACGAGCAGTACTTC. Translated, it gives CASSPPGMDYEQYF.